This paragraph covers one T cell receptor (beta chain) sequence. This sample is drawn from a study of control samples from healthy donors and cancer patients. The assay was immunoSEQ multiplex PCR, and TCRdb's table has in-frame clones only and misses some. Found here are 150,000 to 200,000 clones; the top ten clones hold approximately 2.2%. V lost 0 bases and J 4 bases, leaving 19 bases between the germline ends. CDR1 is SGHNT, CDR2 YYREEE, per germline (reference sequence). This CDR3 is built from 17 residues. The TCR originated in a woman in her twenties or thirties in good health. This sequence joins TRBV5-4 and TRBJ2-5, with D possibly matching TRBD2 (7 bases). The sequenced sample consisted of blood. The CDR3 DNA is TGTGCCAGCAGCTTGGCCGGGTCTACAGGGAGGGGAGAGACCCAGTACTTC. Amino acids: CASSLAGSTGRGETQYF. Full variable domain (missing parts from reference TRBV5-4 and TRBJ2-5): ETGVTQSPTHLIKTRGQQVTLRCSSQSGHNTVSWYQQALGQGPQFIFQYYREEENGRGNFPPRFSGLQFPNYSSELNVNALELDDSALYLCASSLAGSTGRGETQYFGPGTRLLVL.